Below, 24 T cell receptor beta chains from the same sample are listed, as sequenced in a study of vaccination effects on CD4 cells after COVID-19. Researchers isolated CD4+ T cells once around 11 days of culture had elapsed. Either the mRNA-1273 or the BNT162b2 vaccine was given to participants as two doses. This table comes from immunoSEQ multiplex PCR, and its TCRdb copy is limited to in-frame clones, with some not included. Among some 9,800 clones listed, approximately 76% were seen once. These receptors have no known antigen. The sample in question was CD4+ T cells from PBMCs cultured without peptide, obtained after COVID-19 vaccination. These receptors were obtained from a human donor who received a COVID-19 vaccine.

This clone has just one count. The chain couples TRBV28 to TRBJ2-3; the D gene is possibly TRBD2 (5 bases). V was trimmed by 5 bases and J by 8 bases, leaving 11 bases between them. Germline V lookup: CDR1 MDHEN, CDR2 SYDVKM. The CDR3 loop spans 12 amino acids. This CDR3 reads CASSMTRGTQYF. CDR3 DNA: TGTGCCAGCAGTATGACTCGGGGTACGCAGTATTTT.

The chain employs TRBV28 and TRBJ2-1, with D hard to call. The germline V gene has CDR1 MDHEN and CDR2 SYDVKM. V gave up 5 bases and J gave up 2 bases, with 16 bases separating them. This CDR3 is 16 amino acids long. The CDR3 DNA sequence: TGTGCCAGCAGTCCCCGATCTTACATGCCCTACAATGAGCAGTTCTTC. Amino acid sequence: CASSPRSYMPYNEQFF.

The chain recombines TRBV7-9 with TRBJ1-2; D unclear. From germline, CDR1 is SEHNR and CDR2 FQNEAQ (reference sequence). CDR3 length: 12 residues. With 1 base removed from V and 5 bases from J, the gap between germline ends came to 5 bases. The CDR3 sequence is CASSLGGYGYTF. The CDR3 nucleotides are TGTGCCAGCAGCTTAGGGGGTTATGGCTACACCTTC.

The chain carries TRBV6-4 and TRBJ1-1; the match to TRBD1 covers 7 bases. Per germline, CDR1 MRHNA and CDR2 SNTAGT. The CDR3 has 16 residues. V was clipped by 3 bases and J by 6 bases; unmatched bases: 13. The CDR3 region is CASSDRPRQGKSEAFF. In nucleotides, the CDR3 is TGTGCCAGCAGTGATCGACCAAGACAGGGTAAATCTGAAGCTTTCTTT.

This clone was seen a single time. This chain links TRBV7-2 with TRBJ2-7, with 7 nucleotides matching TRBD2. The CDR3 length is 16 residues. The germline gives CDR1 SGHTA, CDR2 FQGNSA. V was pared by 4 bases and J by 4 bases, with 13 bases of the junction left unmatched. This chain's CDR3 is CASSSPGLAGGYEQYF. CDR3 DNA sequence: TGTGCCAGCAGCTCCCCTGGGTTAGCGGGTGGTTACGAGCAGTACTTC.

The chain couples TRBV2 to TRBJ1-2; TRBD1 matches 8 bases. In germline, CDR1 is SNHLY, CDR2 FYNNEI. V lost 4 bases and J lost 1; bases outside the gene matches: 8. The CDR3 has 16 residues. The CDR3 sequence: CASSGQGIWINYGYTF. The CDR3 DNA sequence: TGTGCCAGCAGTGGACAGGGGATTTGGATTAACTATGGCTACACCTTC. Together with reference TRBV2 and TRBJ1-2, the CDR3 gives the full variable domain: EPEVTQTPSHQVTQMGQEVILRCVPISNHLYFYWYRQILGQKVEFLVSFYNNEISEKSEIFDDQFSVERPDGSNFTLKIRSTKLEDSAMYFCASSGQGIWINYGYTFGSGTRLTVV.

The chain recombines TRBV19 with TRBJ1-3; D is possibly TRBD1 (5 bases). CDR3 length equals 14 residues. Trimming pared 6 bases from V and 4 bases from J, leaving 13 bases between. Germline CDR1 LNHDA, CDR2 SQIVND (reference sequence). CDR3 in amino acids: CASRSRVEGNTIYF. As DNA, the CDR3 is TGTGCCAGTAGGAGCAGGGTGGAAGGAAACACCATATATTTT.

This rearrangement joins TRBV5-6 to TRBJ2-5; 8 nucleotides agree with TRBD1. There are 13 residues in the CDR3. The germline gives CDR1 SGHDT, CDR2 YYEEEE. V was clipped by 0 bases and J by 5 bases; unmatched bases: 0. In nucleotides, the CDR3 is TGTGCCAGCAGCTTGGACAGGGGGGAGACCCAGTACTTC. Its translation is CASSLDRGETQYF. The entire variable domain, with the rest obtained from reference TRBV5-6 and TRBJ2-5, is as follows: DAGVTQSPTHLIKTRGQQVTLRCSPKSGHDTVSWYQQALGQGPQFIFQYYEEEERQRGNFPDRFSGHQFPNYSSELNVNALLLGDSALYLCASSLDRGETQYFGPGTRLLVL.

This clone was recorded a few times. The chain employs TRBV28 and TRBJ1-5; 7 bases align to TRBD1. J was trimmed by 3 bases and V by 6 bases; bases with no gene match: 8. CDR1 MDHEN and CDR2 SYDVKM come from the germline V gene. The CDR3 consists of 15 residues. The DNA for the CDR3 is TGTGCCAGCAGGCTGGACAGGATCTCCAATCAGCCCCAGCATTTT. Amino acid sequence: CASRLDRISNQPQHF. Combining the CDR3 with reference TRBV28 and TRBJ1-5 gives the whole variable domain DVKVTQSSRYLVKRTGEKVFLECVQDMDHENMFWYRQDPGLGLRLIYFSYDVKMKEKGDIPEGYSVSREKKERFSLILESASTNQTSMYLCASRLDRISNQPQHFGDGTRLSIL.

J is TRBJ2-7 and V is TRBV6-6; 8 bases map to TRBD1. Germline V CDR1 and CDR2: MNHNY, SVGAGI (reference sequence). The CDR3 sequence is 15 residues long. Unmatched junction bases numbered 13, after V lost 7 bases and J lost 5 bases. CDR3: CASNSDRGVLNEQYF. As DNA, the CDR3 is TGTGCCAGCAATAGCGACAGGGGAGTCTTGAACGAGCAGTACTTC.

The V and J genes are TRBV27 and TRBJ2-7, with a tentative D call TRBD2 (6 bases). Germline V gives CDR1 MNHEY, CDR2 SMNVEV (reference sequence). The CDR3 has 15 residues. The V and J ends lost 6 bases and 2 bases respectively, with 17 bases between them. CDR3 bases: TGTGCCAGCAGCTCGGCGGGATCCCGGCCCTACGAGCAGTACTTC. It is translated as CASSSAGSRPYEQYF.

The chain carries TRBV21-1 and TRBJ1-1. TRBV21-1 is a pseudogene segment. This CDR3 is 17 amino acids long. CDR3 residues: CASSKWVEGAGNTEAFF. The CDR3 coding sequence is TGTGCCAGCAGCAAATGGGTTGAAGGGGCGGGGAACACTGAAGCTTTCTTT.

The chain employs TRBV6-2 or TRBV6-3 and TRBJ2-3, with 7 bases lining up with TRBD1. Germline trimming cut 4 bases from V and 0 bases from J; bases unmatched to any gene: 7. Germline CDR1 reads MNHEY; CDR2 reads SVGEGT. The length of the CDR3 is 16 residues. The CDR3 sequence: CASSFGQAKSTDTQYF. CDR3 DNA: TGTGCCAGCAGTTTCGGACAGGCCAAGAGCACAGATACGCAGTATTTT.

The chain employs TRBV19 and TRBJ2-1, with 11 bases lining up with TRBD2. The CDR3 extends over 14 amino acids. The junction had 7 bases not matched to a gene; V was cut back by 0 bases and J by 15 bases. CDR1 and CDR2 (germline): LNHDA, SQIVND (reference sequence). CDR3 in DNA: TGTGCCAGTAGTATAGAGTCCGGACTAGCGGGCTCGTTCTTC. Amino acid sequence: CASSIESGLAGSFF.

V is TRBV4-2 and J is TRBJ2-7; D is unresolved. Trimming pared 0 bases from V and 0 bases from J, leaving 6 bases between. Germline values: CDR1 LGHNA, CDR2 YNFKEQ. The CDR3 runs 14 residues. The CDR3: CASSQDRSSYEQYF. CDR3 sequence (DNA): TGTGCCAGCAGCCAAGATCGGAGCTCCTACGAGCAGTACTTC.

V is TRBV5-4 and J is TRBJ1-4; 9 nucleotides align to TRBD1. The CDR3 covers 14 residues. Unmatched junction bases numbered 5, after V lost 3 bases and J lost 8 bases. The germline V gene encodes CDR1 SGHNT and CDR2 YYREEE (reference sequence). CDR3 region: CASSSTGGREKLFF. CDR3 nucleotide sequence: TGTGCCAGCAGCTCGACAGGGGGACGGGAAAAACTGTTTTTT.

This clone appeared once. The genes are TRBV28 and TRBJ2-7; the match to TRBD1 covers 7 bases. This CDR3 has 16 amino acids. Germline-derived CDR1 and CDR2 are MDHEN and SYDVKM. V trimming: 2 bases; J trimming: 0 bases; junction bases outside the gene matches: 7. CDR3 DNA sequence: TGTGCCAGCAGTTTAAGCGCCGGGACAGTCTCCTACGAGCAGTACTTC. It translates to CASSLSAGTVSYEQYF.

The chain is built from TRBV5-1 and TRBJ2-6; D is unresolved. Per germline, CDR1 SGHRS and CDR2 YFSETQ. The CDR3 is made up of 14 amino acids. The V end was cut by 0 bases, the J end by 7 bases, with 8 bases between. As DNA, the CDR3 is TGCGCCAGCAGCTTGGGGGTGGGAGCCAACGTCCTGACTTTC. Translating gives CASSLGVGANVLTF.

This clone was counted a single time. The gene calls are TRBV5-1 and TRBJ1-6; TRBD1 is a possible D gene (5 bases). Trimming left V 1 base short and J 8 bases short, with 7 bases between. The CDR3 has 13 residues. In germline, CDR1 is SGHRS, CDR2 YFSETQ. The CDR3: CASSLTGHSPLHF. For the CDR3, the DNA is TGCGCCAGCAGCTTGACAGGCCATTCACCCCTCCACTTT.

The chain joins TRBV11-2 to TRBJ2-5; no clear D gene. The CDR3 covers 12 residues. Germline CDR1 is SGHAT and CDR2 is FQNNGV. Trimming removed 2 bases at V and 5 bases at J, with 6 bases between. As DNA, the CDR3 is TGTGCCAGCAGCTTATCGCATGAGACCCAGTACTTC. This codes for CASSLSHETQYF.

The rearrangement uses TRBV19 and TRBJ2-7, with 13 bases matching TRBD2. This CDR3 contains 18 residues. J lost 2 bases, V lost 3 bases, and 10 bases had no gene match. Germline V lookup: CDR1 LNHDA, CDR2 SQIVND (reference sequence). The chain's CDR3 is CASSMAPKTSGGTYEQYF. As DNA, the CDR3 is TGTGCCAGTAGTATGGCCCCCAAGACTAGCGGGGGGACCTACGAGCAGTACTTC.

This clone has just one count. The chain couples TRBV10-3 to TRBJ2-6, with D perhaps matching TRBD2 (6 bases). The V and J ends lost 1 base and 0 bases respectively, with 19 bases between them. The CDR3 is 20 residues long. The V gene's germline CDR1 is ENHRY and CDR2 SYGVKD. The chain's CDR3 is CAISELGGVLRGSGANVLTF. DNA for the CDR3: TGTGCCATCAGTGAGTTGGGGGGTGTCCTCCGAGGCTCTGGGGCCAACGTCCTGACTTTC.

The CDR3 DNA reads TGTGCCAGCAGCTTATTCCGGCAGTCCTCTGGAAACACCATATATTTT. Translating it yields CASSLFRQSSGNTIYF. The rearrangement links TRBV7-8 to TRBJ1-3, with D unclear. Germline values: CDR1 SGHVS, CDR2 FQNEAQ. The CDR3 sequence is 16 residues long. V dropped 2 bases and J dropped 0 bases, with 11 bases sitting between them.

The chain is built from TRBV9 and TRBJ1-6, with D tentatively TRBD1 (5 bases). Germline V gene lookup returns CDR1 SGDLS and CDR2 YYNGEE. The CDR3 spans 13 residues. The germline V and J ends were trimmed by 0 bases and 9 bases, with 7 bases remaining between them. The CDR3, as DNA: TGTGCCAGCAGCGTAGAAGGGGTTTCACCCCTCCACTTT. This translates into CASSVEGVSPLHF. Full variable domain (missing parts from reference TRBV9 and TRBJ1-6): DSGVTQTPKHLITATGQRVTLRCSPRSGDLSVYWYQQSLDQGLQFLIQYYNGEERAKGNILERFSAQQFPDLHSELNLSSLELGDSALYFCASSVEGVSPLHFGNGTRLTVT.